A selection of T cell receptor beta chains follows, all from one sample in a study of long-term antiretroviral therapy in people with HIV. Sequencing used immunoSEQ multiplex PCR; TCRdb keeps in-frame clones, though not all of them. The sample lists 21,000 or so clones, 82% occurring once. The material was unsorted PBMCs, obtained at the start of antiretroviral therapy. All receptors derive from a man aged 45-65 years with HIV. Both conserved end residues are part of each CDR3. The order of the fields is clone size, V gene, D gene, J gene, CDR3 protein, CDR3 DNA. The D gene is left open where the match is weak. Clone sizes are given selectively: once, few, many, or a class where the clone is expanded.

once,TRBV4-1,TRBD1,TRBJ2-7,CASSQERQGAYEQYF,TGCGCCAGCAGCCAAGAACGGCAGGGGGCCTACGAGCAGTACTTC
few,TRBV2,-,TRBJ1-5,CASSAQGTAQPQHF,TGTGCCAGCAGTGCCCAGGGTACGGCTCAGCCCCAGCATTTT
-,TRBV6-4,TRBD1,TRBJ1-1,CASTETSGTGVTEAFF,TGTGCCAGCACCGAAACCTCCGGGACAGGGGTCACTGAAGCTTTCTTT
-,TRBV30,-,TRBJ1-4,CAWSVNPRGEKLFF,TGTGCCTGGAGTGTAAATCCCCGTGGGGAAAAACTGTTTTTT
-,TRBV6-6,TRBD1,TRBJ2-7,CASSYSSDRGENEQYF,TGTGCCAGCAGTTACTCGAGTGACAGGGGAGAGAACGAGCAGTACTTC
-,TRBV28,-,TRBJ2-7,CAIGATYEQYF,TGTGCCATCGGGGCTACCTACGAGCAGTACTTC
-,TRBV11-2,-,TRBJ1-1,CASSLEAGYTEAFF,TGTGCCAGCAGCTTAGAGGCGGGGTACACTGAAGCTTTCTTT
-,TRBV18,-,TRBJ2-7,CASSPPDSYSYEQYF,TGTGCCAGCTCACCCCCGGACAGCTACTCCTACGAGCAGTACTTC
-,TRBV5-4,TRBD1,TRBJ1-1,CASSTGQGMNTEAFF,TGTGCCAGCAGCACGGGACAGGGGATGAACACTGAAGCTTTCTTT
-,TRBV6-5,-,TRBJ2-2,CASSYSRRTNTGELFF,TGTGCCAGCAGTTACTCCCGTCGGACGAACACCGGGGAGCTGTTTTTT
-,TRBV5-6,-,TRBJ2-1,CASSLSTGRSYNEQFF,TGTGCCAGCAGCTTATCGACGGGACGCTCCTACAATGAGCAGTTCTTC
-,TRBV28,-,TRBJ1-2,CASSFNREIYGYTF,TGTGCCAGCAGTTTTAACAGGGAAATCTATGGCTACACCTTC
once,TRBV9,TRBD2,TRBJ2-4,CASSVGAGVAKNIQYF,TGTGCCAGCAGCGTAGGGGCGGGAGTCGCCAAAAACATTCAGTACTTC
once,TRBV19,TRBD1,TRBJ1-2,CASSIDKRMGQGAYGYTF,TGTGCCAGTAGTATAGATAAGAGGATGGGACAGGGGGCTTATGGCTACACCTTC
-,TRBV5-1,-,TRBJ1-1,CASSSYQGPRHTEAFF,TGCGCCAGCAGCTCCTACCAGGGCCCTCGGCACACTGAAGCTTTCTTT
-,TRBV30,TRBD1,TRBJ2-2,CAWRDRELTGELFF,TGTGCCTGGAGGGACAGGGAGCTCACCGGGGAGCTGTTTTTT
-,TRBV7-9,-,TRBJ2-1,CASSLARNEQFF,TGTGCCAGCAGCTTAGCGAGGAATGAGCAGTTCTTC
-,TRBV30,-,TRBJ2-5,CAWRVLETQYF,TGTGCCTGGAGAGTCCTGGAGACCCAGTACTTC
-,TRBV5-1,-,TRBJ2-7,CASSPGAGTDEQYF,TGCGCCAGCAGTCCCGGGGCGGGGACCGACGAGCAGTACTTC
-,TRBV7-6,-,TRBJ2-7,CASSPPGSTYEQYF,TGTGCCAGCAGCCCCCCGGGCAGCACCTACGAGCAGTACTTC
few,TRBV2,TRBD1,TRBJ2-2,CASSMTGSGELFF,TGTGCCAGCAGCATGACAGGGTCCGGGGAGCTGTTTTTT
-,TRBV11-3,-,TRBJ2-3,CASSPDSDTQYF,TGTGCCAGCAGCCCGGACAGCGATACGCAGTATTTT
-,TRBV7-7,-,TRBJ2-7,CASSFRWGESYEQYF,TGTGCTAGCAGCTTCCGATGGGGGGAAAGCTACGAGCAGTACTTC
-,TRBV29-1,-,TRBJ2-5,CSVGGETQYF,TGCAGCGTTGGGGGGGAGACCCAGTACTTC
-,TRBV15,-,TRBJ1-1,CATGTEMNTEAFF,TGTGCCACCGGAACAGAAATGAACACTGAAGCTTTCTTT
-,TRBV5-6,-,TRBJ1-5,CASSLRGTPYPLHF,TGTGCCAGCAGCCTGAGGGGGACCCCCTATCCTCTGCATTTT
-,TRBV5-1,-,TRBJ2-7,CASSLEGYEQYF,TGCGCCAGCAGCTTGGAAGGTTACGAGCAGTACTTC
-,TRBV10-3,-,TRBJ1-2,CAISDPGRVSNYGYTF,TGTGCCATCAGTGATCCGGGTCGGGTTTCTAACTATGGCTACACCTTC
few,TRBV10-3,-,TRBJ2-1,CAISESRDSYNEQFF,TGTGCCATCAGTGAGTCGAGGGATTCCTACAATGAGCAGTTCTTC
-,TRBV7-2,-,TRBJ2-7,CASSHGGPLEQYF,TGTGCCAGCAGCCACGGGGGCCCGCTCGAGCAGTACTTC
-,TRBV6-6,TRBD2,TRBJ2-1,CASSYSGATYNEQFF,TGTGCCAGCAGTTACAGCGGGGCTACCTACAATGAGCAGTTCTTC
-,TRBV7-7,TRBD1,TRBJ2-1,CASSPTGSYNEQFF,TGTGCTAGCAGCCCGACAGGGAGCTACAATGAGCAGTTCTTC
-,TRBV5-6,-,TRBJ2-1,CASSLGGSSYNEQFF,TGTGCCAGCAGCCTAGGGGGGAGCTCCTACAATGAGCAGTTCTTC
-,TRBV5-4,TRBD1,TRBJ2-2,CASSSTGTVDDGELFF,TGTGCCAGCAGCTCCACCGGGACAGTTGATGACGGGGAGCTGTTTTTT
-,TRBV13,-,TRBJ1-6,CASSLGTRSSYNSPLHF,TGTGCCAGCAGCTTAGGGACTAGGAGCTCCTATAATTCACCCCTCCACTTT
-,TRBV30,-,TRBJ1-2,CAWSAGPMGTF,TGTGCCTGGAGTGCCGGGCCCATGGGAACCTTC
-,TRBV18,-,TRBJ2-1,CASSPSVWNEQFF,TGTGCCAGCTCACCCTCGGTATGGAATGAGCAGTTCTTC
-,TRBV7-2,TRBD1,TRBJ2-7,CASSLGTGSFGEQYF,TGTGCCAGCAGCTTAGGGACAGGGAGTTTCGGGGAGCAGTACTTC
-,TRBV2,-,TRBJ1-2,CASSNRETYGYTF,TGTGCCAGCAGTAACAGGGAGACCTATGGCTACACCTTC
-,TRBV4-3,TRBD1,TRBJ1-1,CASSPWRGGVTEAFF,TGCGCCAGCAGCCCCTGGAGAGGGGGCGTCACTGAAGCTTTCTTT
-,TRBV28,-,TRBJ1-1,CASNVPRGHRINTEAFF,TGTGCCAGCAACGTCCCTAGGGGACACCGAATAAACACTGAAGCTTTCTTT
-,TRBV7-2,TRBD1,TRBJ1-5,CASSSGGSEAQPQHF,TGTGCCAGCAGCTCAGGGGGTAGCGAGGCTCAGCCCCAGCATTTT
medium-sized,TRBV4-3,-,TRBJ2-6,CASSEDGEGSGANVLTF,TGCGCCAGCAGCGAAGACGGAGAGGGCTCTGGGGCCAACGTCCTGACTTTC
-,TRBV7-9,-,TRBJ2-5,CASSLDNQETQYF,TGTGCCAGCAGCTTAGACAACCAAGAGACCCAGTACTTC
-,TRBV6-5,TRBD2,TRBJ2-1,CASSYSGGAYNEQFF,TGTGCCAGCAGTTACTCCGGGGGGGCCTACAATGAGCAGTTCTTC
-,TRBV6-5,TRBD1,TRBJ1-6,CASSYFQGAYNSPLHF,TGTGCCAGCAGTTACTTTCAGGGGGCGTATAATTCACCCCTCCACTTT
-,TRBV5-1,-,TRBJ2-7,CASSLATGFEQYF,TGCGCCAGCAGCTTGGCCACAGGCTTCGAGCAGTACTTC
-,TRBV4-3,TRBD2,TRBJ2-3,CASSQDWPSGRADTQYF,TGCGCCAGCAGCCAAGATTGGCCTAGCGGGAGAGCAGATACGCAGTATTTT
-,TRBV10-1,TRBD2,TRBJ2-1,CASSESPVDLPKLAGGDNEQFF,TGCGCCAGCAGTGAATCCCCCGTGGATCTCCCTAAACTAGCGGGAGGGGACAATGAGCAGTTCTTC
-,TRBV2,-,TRBJ1-5,CASRTRGGQPQHF,TGTGCCAGCAGGACCAGGGGAGGTCAGCCCCAGCATTTT
-,TRBV4-1,TRBD1,TRBJ1-5,CASSHYAVYGTENSNQPQHF,TGCGCCAGCAGCCACTACGCCGTTTATGGGACAGAAAATAGCAATCAGCCCCAGCATTTT
-,TRBV5-1,-,TRBJ2-5,CASSLEASAETQYF,TGCGCCAGCAGCTTGGAGGCTAGCGCTGAGACCCAGTACTTC
once,TRBV7-2,TRBD1,TRBJ2-7,CASSPSGQGYEQYF,TGTGCCAGCAGCCCATCGGGACAGGGTTACGAGCAGTACTTC
-,TRBV7-6,-,TRBJ2-5,CASSLGRGLEETQYF,TGTGCCAGCAGCTTAGGGAGGGGCTTGGAAGAGACCCAGTACTTC
-,TRBV11-3,-,TRBJ1-1,CASSHTLNTEAFF,TGTGCCAGCAGCCACACCTTGAACACTGAAGCTTTCTTT
medium-sized,TRBV4-2,-,TRBJ1-5,CASSQGGSSNQPQHF,TGTGCCAGCAGCCAAGGGGGCTCGAGCAATCAGCCCCAGCATTTT
-,TRBV7-2,-,TRBJ2-1,CASSPQVTSYNEQFF,TGTGCCAGCAGCCCACAGGTTACCTCCTACAATGAGCAGTTCTTC
-,TRBV10-3,-,TRBJ2-3,CAISGVLLGTDTQYF,TGTGCCATCAGTGGGGTCCTTCTAGGCACAGATACGCAGTATTTT
-,TRBV7-2,TRBD2,TRBJ2-7,CASSSRTSGDYEQYF,TGTGCCAGCAGCTCCCGGACTAGCGGAGACTACGAGCAGTACTTC
-,TRBV5-1,TRBD1,TRBJ1-2,CASRLRTGPNYGYTF,TGCGCCAGCAGATTAAGGACAGGTCCTAACTATGGCTACACCTTC